Following are 6 T cell receptor beta chains from one sample sequenced in a study of regulatory T cells in long-lasting Graves disease. Library construction for TCR beta used iRepertoire HTBI primers and Arm-PCR of CDR3 regions. TCRdb independently ran MiXCR on the multiplex PCR reads; one entry per CDR3 protein. The table records 600,000 to 650,000 distinct CDR3 sequences, roughly 15% of them present only once. Time point: newly diagnosed GD, antithyroid drugs for less than 3 months. RNA from PBMCs was the source of the TCR library. These records were also assigned to another study, of T cells in Graves' hyperthyroidism and ophthalmopathy.

The specimen comprised peripheral blood mononuclear cells (PBMCs), sampled at new diagnosis, from a patient treated with antithyroid drugs. Every receptor here comes from a woman in her twenties or thirties with Graves disease.

The gene calls are TRBV14 and TRBJ2-7; 7 bases align to TRBD2. This CDR3 comprises 15 residues. Trimming cost V 4 bases and J 1 base; bases outside gene matches: 7. Germline assignment: CDR1 SGHDN and CDR2 FVKESK. CDR3 protein: CASSRREVKSYEQYF. In DNA form, the CDR3 reads TGTGCCAGCAGCCGTCGGGAGGTCAAGTCCTACGAGCAGTACTTC.

This clonotype was counted only a few times. This chain joins TRBV5-1 and TRBJ2-7; D uncertain. The CDR3 extends over 15 amino acids. V lost 0 bases and J 3 bases, leaving 13 bases between the germline ends. Germline V gene data show CDR1 as SGHRS and CDR2 as YFSETQ. The CDR3 here is CASSLGPKGLYEQYF. CDR3 in DNA: TGCGCCAGCAGCTTGGGGCCAAAGGGTCTCTACGAGCAGTACTTC.

The sample holds many counts of this clonotype. The gene calls are TRBV28 and TRBJ2-4; TRBD1 agrees at 7 bases. The CDR3 consists of 18 residues. Germline V gene lookup returns CDR1 MDHEN and CDR2 SYDVKM. Trimming cost V 8 bases and J 2 bases; bases outside gene matches: 18. As DNA, the CDR3 is TGTGCCAGCGTTTCTAGACAGGGTCTAGGGATAACCAAAAACATTCAGTACTTC. Protein product: CASVSRQGLGITKNIQYF. Variable domain in full (rest from reference TRBV28 and TRBJ2-4): DVKVTQSSRYLVKRTGEKVFLECVQDMDHENMFWYRQDPGLGLRLIYFSYDVKMKEKGDIPEGYSVSREKKERFSLILESASTNQTSMYLCASVSRQGLGITKNIQYFGAGTRLSVL.

The rearrangement uses TRBV3-1 and TRBJ2-1; D not certain. V gave up 2 bases and J gave up 7 bases, with 12 bases separating them. CDR1 is LGHDT and CDR2 is YNNKEL in the germline V gene (reference sequence). The CDR3 totals 14 residues. CDR3 residues: CASSQLGEWNEQFF. CDR3 DNA sequence: TGTGCCAGCAGCCAACTTGGGGAATGGAATGAGCAGTTCTTC.

This clonotype occurred many times. The chain couples TRBV6-1 to TRBJ1-1, with D tentatively TRBD1 (6 bases). The CDR3 is 12 amino acids. Germline values: CDR1 MNHNS, CDR2 SASEGT. Deletions cut 10 bases from V and 4 bases from J, with 13 bases between. CDR3 in amino acids: CAIRWGATEAFF. The CDR3 nucleotides read TGTGCCATCCGATGGGGGGCCACTGAAGCTTTCTTT.

This clonotype was detected only a few times. This chain joins TRBV20-1 and TRBJ2-5, with 10 bases that match TRBD2. The CDR3 has 14 amino acids. V gave up 1 base and J gave up 7 bases; unmatched junction bases: 6. Germline V gene sequence: CDR1 DFQATT, CDR2 SNEGSKA (reference sequence). CDR3 nucleotide sequence: TGCAGTGCTAGAGGGACTAGCGGACACGGGACCCAGTACTTC. Protein: CSARGTSGHGTQYF.